This T cell receptor (beta chain) was recorded in a study of post-analysis software for immune sequencing data (dated by TCRdb to 2015 to 2017). Background for the entire study: Relapsing-remitting, secondary progressive and progressive-relapsing multiple sclerosis were recorded as disease courses, and subtype annotation was lacking for some patients. The multiple sclerosis patient repertoires were compared with ten to eleven previously published healthy control repertoires from donors aged roughly 6 to 25 years. A subset of samples was prepared in parallel using single-end sample barcoding, then pooled and co-amplified after Illumina adapter ligation.

In the germline V gene (reference sequence), CDR1 corresponds to LNHNV and CDR2 to YYDKDF. V loses 4 bases of germline sequence and J loses 3 bases, and the interval between the two ends is 9 bases. Spanning cysteine to phenylalanine, the CDR3 consists of 13 amino acids. Only the CDR3 DNA is retained, 39 bases long and in frame from the first base. To demonstrate the VDJtools post-analysis software, TCR beta repertoires were profiled from the peripheral blood of about 13 young patients with multiple sclerosis. The multiple sclerosis patients were children and adolescents ranging in age from about 6 to 17 years. Of note for this clonotype: Its target antigen remains unknown. Per-base quality was not reported, and no clone a single base away is much larger than it.

Library construction relied on PCR. Instrument used: Illumina HiSeq 2500. To reduce PCR and sequencing biases, unique molecular identifiers were built into the TCR beta cDNA libraries. Per 1 to 10 million input T cells, roughly 500,000 cDNA molecules were obtained, such that each molecule approximated one T cell. The same protocol used for the earlier healthy control dataset was applied to prepare and sequence the patient libraries. Within a given batch, samples were prepared together, multiplexed and sequenced on the same HiSeq lane. The original methods were these. MIGEC was used to process the raw barcoded reads, and molecular identifier groups with only a single read were discarded before consensus assembly and CDR3 extraction. VDJtools was used for post-analysis of the clonotype tables, with diversity normalized by down-sampling every dataset to the smallest sample size. In repertoire overlap clustering, CDR3 amino acid sequences, but not nucleotide sequences, were matched to correct batch-related cross-sample contamination. The public reads were quality trimmed at Q25 with fastp and then assembled into clones with MiXCR by TCRdb, keeping productive beta chains. Rows are unified per CDR3 protein, each entry keeping the most common DNA and genes. The V and J calls reflect TCRdb's pipeline rather than the authors' work. Here the sample has about 200,000 distinct CDR3 sequences; 29% occur a single time. 3% to 3.5% of the sample rests with the top ten.

What the work shows at the level of the full study, not this receptor alone: Patients showed significantly higher frequencies than controls for about 5 TRBV segments, among them TRBV5-6, TRBV5-1 and TRBV20-1. When samples were clustered directly using the F measure, samples prepared in the same batch co-clustered strongly, which prompted a batch-effect correction. The control group was slightly older than the multiple sclerosis patient group. Significantly lower normalized Chao1 diversity was found in multiple sclerosis patients than in controls, suggesting substantial peripheral T-cell clonal expansion.

The sequenced sample was blood. This chain is built from TRBV15 and TRBJ1-1; TRBD1 is possibly the D segment (6 matching bases). The sequence was obtained from a girl aged 2-17 years with multiple sclerosis. Here the CDR3 is given as CATSKHRDTEAFF. The DNA sequence follows: TGTGCCACCAGCAAGCACAGGGACACTGAAGCTTTCTTT.